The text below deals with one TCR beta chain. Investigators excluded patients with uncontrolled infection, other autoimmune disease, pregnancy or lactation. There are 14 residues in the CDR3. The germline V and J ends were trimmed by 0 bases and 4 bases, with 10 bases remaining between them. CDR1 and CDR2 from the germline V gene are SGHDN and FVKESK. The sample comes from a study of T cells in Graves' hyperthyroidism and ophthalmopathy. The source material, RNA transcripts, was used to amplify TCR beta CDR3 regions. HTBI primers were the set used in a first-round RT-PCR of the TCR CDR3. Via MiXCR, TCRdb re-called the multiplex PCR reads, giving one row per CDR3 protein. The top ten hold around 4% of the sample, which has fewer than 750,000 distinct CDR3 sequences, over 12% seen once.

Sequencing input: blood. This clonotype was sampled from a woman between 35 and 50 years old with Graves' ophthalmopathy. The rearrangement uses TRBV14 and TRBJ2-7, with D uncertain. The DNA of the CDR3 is TGTGCCAGCAGCCAAGAATACATGGGGTACGAGCAGTACTTC. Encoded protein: CASSQEYMGYEQYF.